The 27 T cell receptor beta chains reported below all come from one sample, sequenced in a study of human T cells and chemical hapten exposure (dated by TCRdb to 2020 to 2023). The library was generated by RACE. For sequencing, a NextSeq 500 was employed. Using fastp trimming at Q25 and MiXCR clonotype assembly, TCRdb reanalyzed the public sequencing data and kept in-frame beta chains. Entries are consolidated by CDR3 protein sequence, retaining the most common genes and DNA. Here the sample has tens of thousands of distinct CDR3 sequences; about a tenth occur a single time. The ten largest clones take up about 5% of the sample. In light of the paper, this sample's time point label describes: pre-sensitization, week 0. The sample's treatment or condition label, in plain terms: therapeutic diphenylcyclopropenone sensitization with weekly scalp DPC. The sample here was whole blood, taken in connection with sensitization to the hapten diphenylcyclopropenone (DPC). All receptors derive from a woman aged 45-59 years with alopecia areata. Some clones in this sample may be carry-over from other donors' samples.

This clonotype has just a few counts. The chain combines TRBV7-2 with TRBJ2-3; either TRBD1 or TRBD2 may fit D (5 bases each). Trimming pared 5 bases from V and 2 bases from J, leaving 17 bases between. CDR3 length: 16 amino acids. Germline V lookup: CDR1 SGHTA, CDR2 FQGNSA. The CDR3: CASSHQGVPNTDTQYF. CDR3 DNA: TGTGCCAGCAGCCATCAGGGAGTCCCTAACACAGATACGCAGTATTTT.

There are a few counts of this clonotype. This rearrangement joins TRBV12-3 or TRBV12-4 to TRBJ2-7; D is unresolved. CDR3 length: 13 amino acids. V dropped 7 bases and J dropped 6 bases, with 16 bases sitting between them. The CDR3 protein is CASTPQEISEQYF. The CDR3 DNA sequence: TGTGCCAGCACCCCCCAGGAAATCTCCGAGCAGTACTTC.

The chain carries TRBV9 and TRBJ1-5, with a tentative D call TRBD1 (6 bases). The CDR3 consists of 17 residues. Germline lookup yields CDR1 SGDLS and CDR2 YYNGEE. V dropped 3 bases and J dropped 0 bases, with 16 bases sitting between them. Here the CDR3 DNA reads TGTGCCAGCAGCGGGGGGGCGGATTTTTATAGCAATCAGCCCCAGCATTTT. Protein product: CASSGGADFYSNQPQHF. Supplemented by reference TRBV9 and TRBJ1-5, the full variable domain reads DSGVTQTPKHLITATGQRVTLRCSPRSGDLSVYWYQQSLDQGLQFLIQYYNGEERAKGNILERFSAQQFPDLHSELNLSSLELGDSALYFCASSGGADFYSNQPQHFGDGTRLSIL.

This clonotype was seen a handful of times. This rearrangement joins TRBV5-4 to TRBJ2-7, with D perhaps matching TRBD2 (5 bases). Germline values: CDR1 SGHNT, CDR2 YYREEE (reference sequence). V lost 4 bases and J lost 6, with 11 bases in between. The CDR3 sequence is 12 residues long. The CDR3 nucleotides read TGTGCCAGCAGCGAGGGAGTTCGCGAGCAGTACTTC. Translating it yields CASSEGVREQYF.

This clonotype was seen repeatedly, ten times or more. The chain employs TRBV27 and TRBJ2-7, with 11 bases matching TRBD1. The ends lost 4 bases at V and 3 bases at J; junction bases unmatched: 2. There are 14 residues in the CDR3. Germline CDR1 and CDR2: MNHEY and SMNVEV (reference sequence). The CDR3 bases are TGTGCCAGCAGTTGGACAGGGGGCGTCTACGAGCAGTACTTC. It encodes CASSWTGGVYEQYF.

Ten or more counts support this clonotype. The chain uses TRBV7-2 and TRBJ2-1; 12 bases fit TRBD2. Germline trimming cut 4 bases from V and 4 bases from J; bases unmatched to any gene: 2. There are 15 residues in the CDR3. CDR1 and CDR2 (germline): SGHTA, FQGNSA. The CDR3 coding sequence is TGTGCCAGCAGCTCAGGACTAGCGGGGTACAATGAGCAGTTCTTC. This gives the protein CASSSGLAGYNEQFF. Together with reference TRBV7-2 and TRBJ2-1, the CDR3 gives the full variable domain: GAGVSQSPSNKVTEKGKDVELRCDPISGHTALYWYRQSLGQGLEFLIYFQGNSAPDKSGLPSDRFSAERTGGSVSTLTIQRTQQEDSAVYLCASSSGLAGYNEQFFGPGTRLTVL.

This clonotype was picked up many times. The V call is TRBV7-9, the J call TRBJ2-2, with a tentative D call TRBD1 (6 bases). Trimming removed 5 bases from V and 7 bases from J, with 17 bases in between. Germline CDR1 reads SEHNR; CDR2 reads FQNEAQ (reference sequence). This CDR3 is built from 15 residues. CDR3 protein: CASSRRQAVNGELFF. CDR3 nucleotides: TGTGCCAGCAGCCGTCGACAGGCTGTGAACGGGGAGCTGTTTTTT.

This sequence joins TRBV20-1 and TRBJ2-1, with a possible D match to TRBD2 (7 bases). The CDR3 covers 13 residues. Germline V lookup: CDR1 DFQATT, CDR2 SNEGSKA (reference sequence). Trimming cost V 3 bases and J 7 bases, with 13 bases left between them. The CDR3 loop reads CSASRGAGNEQFF. The DNA for the CDR3 is TGCAGTGCTAGCCGGGGGGCCGGAAATGAGCAGTTCTTC.

The chain recombines TRBV4-1 with TRBJ1-1, with D perhaps TRBD1 (5 bases). Trimming left V 4 bases short and J 1 base short, with 13 bases between. The CDR3 loop spans 15 amino acids. Germline V gene sequence: CDR1 MGHRA, CDR2 YSYEKL. CDR3: CASSPTRQQNTEAFF. The DNA for the CDR3 is TGCGCCAGCAGCCCGACGAGACAGCAGAACACTGAAGCTTTCTTT.

This clonotype has a handful of counts. The DNA of the CDR3 is TGTGCCATCAGTGGAGTCGGTGTGAAGACCCAGTACTTC. This translates into CAISGVGVKTQYF. The chain couples TRBV10-3 to TRBJ2-5, with D unclear. Germline values: CDR1 ENHRY, CDR2 SYGVKD. This CDR3 has 13 amino acids. V was trimmed by 4 bases and J by 6 bases, leaving 12 bases between them.

The table lists this clonotype with a few counts. The chain has TRBV4-1 and TRBJ1-1; no clear D. The CDR3 has 14 amino acids. V was trimmed by 1 base and J by 1 base, leaving 7 bases between them. Looked up from germline, CDR1 is MGHRA and CDR2 is YSYEKL. The chain's CDR3 is CASSQVQTNTEAFF. As DNA, the CDR3 is TGCGCCAGCAGCCAAGTACAGACGAACACTGAAGCTTTCTTT.

The sample holds many counts of this clonotype. The chain is built from TRBV5-5 and TRBJ1-2; possible D gene TRBD1, 6 bases. CDR3 length: 16 residues. Germline V gene lookup returns CDR1 SGHKS and CDR2 YYEKEE (reference sequence). Trimming took 2 bases from V and 5 from J, leaving 19 bases between them. Here the CDR3 reads CASSLQGSGRSYGYTF. The DNA for the CDR3 is TGTGCCAGCAGCTTACAGGGAAGTGGGCGTTCATATGGCTACACCTTC.

This clonotype occurred many times. V is TRBV20-1 and J is TRBJ1-1; D is possibly TRBD1 (6 bases). CDR3 length equals 12 residues. Germline CDR1 and CDR2: DFQATT and SNEGSKA (reference sequence). The V end lost 5 bases, the J end lost 5 bases, and 12 bases lay between the germline ends. CDR3 nucleotide sequence: TGCAGTGCTGACAGGCGTCAGACTGAAGCTTTCTTT. It codes for CSADRRQTEAFF.

This clonotype was seen ten or more times. This chain links TRBV20-1 with TRBJ2-7; TRBD1 matches 8 bases. Germline CDR1 and CDR2: DFQATT and SNEGSKA (reference sequence). J lost 4 bases, V lost 1 base, and 6 bases had no gene match. The CDR3 is made up of 14 amino acids. The CDR3 nucleotides read TGCAGTGCTAGAGTTTCGACAGGGGTTTACGAGCAGTACTTC. This translates into CSARVSTGVYEQYF.

The chain has TRBV19 and TRBJ1-2, with TRBD1 matching over 11 bases. V lost 8 bases to trimming and J lost 7 bases; unmatched junction nucleotides: 6. Looked up from germline, CDR1 is LNHDA and CDR2 is SQIVND (reference sequence). CDR3 size: 13 residues. As DNA, the CDR3 is TGTGCCAGTTCGGACAGGGGGCAGACTGGCTACACCTTC. Translation gives CASSDRGQTGYTF.

This clonotype appeared a few times. The rearrangement joins TRBV6-2 or TRBV6-3 to TRBJ2-7; 8 nucleotides line up with TRBD2. The V and J ends lost 6 bases and 3 bases, in that order; junction bases with no gene match: 13. Germline CDR1 MNHEY, CDR2 SVGEGT. The CDR3 extends over 16 amino acids. For the CDR3, the DNA is TGTGCCAGCAGAATAGCGGGGCAGACTAGACGCTACGAGCAGTACTTC. Translating it yields CASRIAGQTRRYEQYF.

This clonotype was found many times. This chain links TRBV21-1 with TRBJ2-7; the listed D gene, TRBD1, was not tested against the DNA. TRBV21-1 is classified as a pseudogene. This CDR3 spans 13 amino acids. The CDR3 loop reads CASRDREVVEQYF. CDR3 DNA: TGTGCCAGCAGGGACAGGGAGGTAGTCGAGCAGTACTTC.

The table lists this clonotype with many counts. The V and J genes are TRBV5-8 and TRBJ2-3; 9 bases fit TRBD1. Germline trimming cut 4 bases from V and 6 bases from J; bases unmatched to any gene: 3. The length of the CDR3 is 13 residues. Germline V CDR1 and CDR2: SGHTS, YDEGEE. The CDR3, as DNA: TGTGCCAGCAGCCGGGACAGGGCCGATACGCAGTATTTT. Protein sequence: CASSRDRADTQYF. The full variable domain, its missing parts supplied by reference TRBV5-8 and TRBJ2-3, is EAGVTQSPTHLIKTRGQQATLRCSPISGHTSVYWYQQALGLGLQFLLWYDEGEERNRGNFPPRFSGRQFPNYSSELNVNALELEDSALYLCASSRDRADTQYFGPGTRLTVL.

This chain uses TRBV3-1 with TRBJ2-3; D gene unclear. The V gene's germline CDR1 is LGHDT and CDR2 YNNKEL (reference sequence). There are 17 residues in the CDR3. The V gene lost 0 bases and the J gene lost 2 bases, with 15 bases spanning the gap. This CDR3 is CASSQEVHPANTDTQYF. The CDR3 nucleotides read TGTGCCAGCAGCCAAGAGGTCCACCCCGCTAACACAGATACGCAGTATTTT.

A remark on this clonotype: The germline gene is not matched at one end of the junction; a read error may be the cause. V gene TRBV24-1 combines with J gene TRBJ1-2, with D unresolved. There are 15 residues in the CDR3. The V gene's germline CDR1 is KGHDR and CDR2 SFDVKD. The CDR3 bases are TGTGCCACCAGTGATTTAAAGCGAGGGAACTATGTCTACACCTTC. The encoded protein is CATSDLKRGNYVYTF.

This clonotype has ten or more counts. The chain links TRBV11-3 to TRBJ2-1, with 7 positions matching TRBD2. Germline values: CDR1 SGHNT, CDR2 YENEEA. This CDR3 has 19 amino acids. The V gene end was trimmed by 1 base and the J gene end by 2 bases; junction bases not matched to a gene: 14. CDR3 bases: TGTGCCAGCAGCTTAGGCGCCCGGGGCGGGGGTGAAACCTACAATGAGCAGTTCTTC. The encoded protein is CASSLGARGGGETYNEQFF.

This clonotype was counted many times. The genes are TRBV29-1 and TRBJ2-2; D is possibly TRBD1 (6 bases). The CDR3 consists of 13 residues. Trimming left V 6 bases short and J 5 bases short, with 13 bases between. Germline assignment: CDR1 SQVTM and CDR2 ANQGSEA. As DNA, the CDR3 is TGCAGCGTGGCAGGGGTGGGAACCGGGGAGCTGTTTTTT. It yields the protein CSVAGVGTGELFF.

This clonotype is labeled as medium-sized (0.01 to 0.1%). The J gene is TRBJ1-1, the V gene TRBV27; the D is unclear. This CDR3 comprises 12 residues. V was shortened by 9 bases and J by 4 bases, with 12 bases between the two germline ends. Germline V gene sequence: CDR1 MNHEY, CDR2 SMNVEV (reference sequence). CDR3 amino acids: CASRRMGTEAFF. The DNA of the CDR3 is TGTGCCAGTCGCAGGATGGGCACTGAAGCTTTCTTT.

The chain joins TRBV7-6 to TRBJ2-5; D gene uncertain. CDR1 SGHVS and CDR2 FNYEAQ come from the germline V gene. The CDR3 runs to 14 residues. V was pared by 3 bases and J by 0 bases, with 8 bases between. For the CDR3, the DNA is TGTGCCAGCAGCTTCGAAGCAAACCAAGAGACCCAGTACTTC. Protein product: CASSFEANQETQYF.

In this sample, this clonotype turned up a few times. J is TRBJ2-7 and V is TRBV28; D remains unclear. CDR3 length: 17 amino acids. In germline, CDR1 is MDHEN, CDR2 SYDVKM. V lost 4 bases and J lost 4, with 23 bases in between. The CDR3 bases are TGTGCCAGCAGTTCCTTCGGCCAGCTTACTTATTTTTACGAGCAGTACTTC. Translation: CASSSFGQLTYFYEQYF.

The chain employs TRBV20-1 and TRBJ1-6; unclear D gene. CDR3 length: 15 amino acids. The V gene lost 6 bases and the J gene lost 0 bases, with 12 bases spanning the gap. Germline CDR1 is DFQATT and CDR2 is SNEGSKA (reference sequence). The CDR3 coding sequence is TGCAGTGCAACCCCACGGGACTCCTATAATTCACCCCTCCACTTT. Protein: CSATPRDSYNSPLHF.

The chain is built from TRBV28 and TRBJ2-5; D is unresolved. Trimming removed 3 bases from V and 5 bases from J, with 4 bases in between. There are 11 residues in the CDR3. The germline gives CDR1 MDHEN, CDR2 SYDVKM. The CDR3: CASSFVETQYF. In DNA, the CDR3 is TGTGCCAGCAGTTTCGTGGAGACCCAGTACTTC.